These 12 T cell receptor beta chains were sequenced from one sample in a study of T-cell reconstitution after alpha-beta-depleted transplantation in children. Preparation of the TCRbeta library was carried out with unique molecular identifiers. TCRdb itself ran the PCR reads through MiXCR, one entry per CDR3 protein. The profile shows tens of thousands of distinct CDR3 sequences, around 40% of them singletons. The source material was PBMCs, mostly from graft donor cells, sampled 360 days after TCRalphabeta/CD19-depleted stem cell transplant. The receptors shown here come from a male patient aged 5 to 17 who had a stem cell transplant for acute lymphoblastic leukemia, so the T cells may come from the graft donor.

This sequence joins TRBV15 and TRBJ1-5; D remains unclear. Germline-derived CDR1 and CDR2 are LNHNV and YYDKDF (reference sequence). The CDR3 is made up of 17 amino acids. Trimming shortened V by 0 bases and J by 0 bases, and 12 bases separated the two germline ends. CDR3 protein: CATSRERRQDSNQPQHF. The CDR3 region has the DNA TGTGCCACCAGCAGAGAGAGGAGGCAGGATAGCAATCAGCCCCAGCATTTT.

V and J are TRBV7-2 and TRBJ2-5; D gene unclear. The V end was cut by 4 bases, the J end by 6 bases, with 18 bases between. Germline CDR1 reads SGHTA; CDR2 reads FQGNSA. The CDR3 consists of 15 residues. CDR3 amino acids: CASSSTEGQRKTQYF. CDR3 bases: TGTGCCAGCAGCTCGACGGAAGGGCAAAGGAAGACCCAGTACTTC.

This clonotype was observed a single time. J is TRBJ2-1 and V is TRBV12-3 or TRBV12-4; 7 nucleotides match TRBD1. Trimming took 6 bases from V and 9 from J; bases not matched to a gene: 5. The length of the CDR3 is 12 residues. The CDR3 is CASSKTGLEQFF. The CDR3 coding sequence is TGTGCCAGCAGCAAGACAGGGCTTGAGCAGTTCTTC.

CDR3 residues: CASSPSGPLNEQFF. The CDR3 region has the DNA TGTGCCAGCAGTCCCTCGGGCCCGCTCAATGAGCAGTTCTTC. V is TRBV28 and J is TRBJ2-1; D is undetermined. Germline V CDR1 and CDR2: MDHEN, SYDVKM. The V end was cut by 5 bases, the J end by 6 bases, with 14 bases between. The CDR3 is 14 amino acids. The entire variable domain, with the rest obtained from reference TRBV28 and TRBJ2-1, is as follows: DVKVTQSSRYLVKRTGEKVFLECVQDMDHENMFWYRQDPGLGLRLIYFSYDVKMKEKGDIPEGYSVSREKKERFSLILESASTNQTSMYLCASSPSGPLNEQFFGPGTRLTVL.

The V call is TRBV20-1, the J call TRBJ2-2; D unclear. In germline, CDR1 is DFQATT, CDR2 SNEGSKA (reference sequence). V lost 6 bases, J lost 1 base, and 18 bases lay in between. The CDR3 loop spans 16 amino acids. CDR3 protein: CSAPAIRAVNTGELFF. Written as DNA, the CDR3 is TGCAGTGCCCCCGCTATAAGAGCAGTGAACACCGGGGAGCTGTTTTTT.

The CDR3 bases are TGCAGTGCTAATGTCCGCACAACAGATACGCAGTATTTT. This translates into CSANVRTTDTQYF. The chain recombines TRBV20-1 with TRBJ2-3; D is undetermined. With 4 bases removed from V and 3 bases from J, the gap between germline ends came to 11 bases. Germline loops: CDR1 DFQATT, CDR2 SNEGSKA (reference sequence). The CDR3 is made up of 13 amino acids.

The V and J genes are TRBV29-1 and TRBJ2-5; maybe TRBD2 (5 bases). The V end lost 4 bases, the J end lost 3 bases, and 6 bases lay between the germline ends. Germline loops: CDR1 SQVTM, CDR2 ANQGSEA. There are 11 residues in the CDR3. This CDR3 reads CSVGGKETQYF. Here the CDR3 DNA reads TGCAGCGTTGGAGGGAAAGAGACCCAGTACTTC.

The chain carries TRBV15 and TRBJ1-2; tentative D call: TRBD1 (6 bases). CDR1 LNHNV and CDR2 YYDKDF come from the germline V gene (reference sequence). CDR3 length: 19 residues. V was cut by 1 base and J by 2 bases, with 23 bases left in between. For the CDR3, the DNA is TGTGCCACCAGCAGAGCCCAGCTTGGGGACACTAGCCTAAACTATGGCTACACCTTC. Its protein product is CATSRAQLGDTSLNYGYTF.

This clonotype has a handful of counts. The chain links TRBV9 to TRBJ1-1; 8 bases fit TRBD1. Germline trimming cut 4 bases from V and 1 base from J; bases unmatched to any gene: 6. Germline-derived CDR1 and CDR2 are SGDLS and YYNGEE. There are 15 residues in the CDR3. The CDR3 sequence is CASSLYQGANTEAFF. Here the CDR3 DNA reads TGTGCCAGCAGCCTATACCAGGGGGCGAACACTGAAGCTTTCTTT.

The chain has TRBV19 and TRBJ1-3; D is uncertain. The CDR3 loop spans 14 amino acids. Per the germline V gene, CDR1 is LNHDA and CDR2 is SQIVND (reference sequence). The ends were cut back, 6 bases at V and 0 bases at J, with 9 bases in the middle. Written as DNA, the CDR3 is TGTGCCAGTAGGACATCCTTCTCTGGAAACACCATATATTTT. It specifies CASRTSFSGNTIYF.

A remark on this clonotype: The junction departs from the called germline gene at one end, perhaps through a read error. The V call is TRBV20-1, the J call TRBJ2-7, with 7 bases fitting TRBD2. CDR1 is DFQATT, CDR2 SNEGSKA, per germline (reference sequence). The length of the CDR3 is 14 residues. Here the CDR3 reads CSARDRAGAYVQYF. The CDR3 nucleotides read TGCAGTGCTAGAGATCGCGCGGGAGCCTACGTGCAGTACTTC.

This chain joins TRBV29-1 and TRBJ1-2; D is ambiguous. The V gene's germline CDR1 is SQVTM and CDR2 ANQGSEA. CDR3 size: 12 residues. V lost 5 bases, J lost 3 bases, and 10 bases lay in between. In DNA form, the CDR3 reads TGCAGCGTTTTAACAGATGACTATGGCTACACCTTC. Its translation: CSVLTDDYGYTF.